This paragraph covers one TCR beta chain sequence. What it binds is not known. Libraries were prepared by immunoSEQ multiplex PCR; TCRdb keeps only in-frame clonotypes and omits some of them. The sample includes fewer than 1.4 million clones, around three quarters of them seen just once. This sample is drawn from a study of shared clonotypes between healthy human individuals. Study-wide context: With ages of 18 to 49, the donors were a couple of women and three men. Regarding the study as a whole: The generation probabilities recorded for non-shared clonotypes fell below those of clonotypes shared by all four donors.

CDR1 SGHRS and CDR2 YFSETQ come from the germline V gene. This CDR3 comprises 13 residues. V shed 2 bases and J shed 5 bases, with 8 bases lying between them. This TCR was sampled from a man between 18 and 29 years old in good health. Some clones in this sample may be carry-over from other donors' samples. Sequencing was done on a sample of memory CD4+ T cells from PBMCs. Subset denoted: CD45RA-negative fraction. The V gene is TRBV5-1, the J gene TRBJ2-4; D is ambiguous. CDR3 protein: CASSFGPENIQYF. CDR3 DNA sequence: TGCGCCAGCAGCTTCGGGCCCGAAAACATTCAGTACTTC.